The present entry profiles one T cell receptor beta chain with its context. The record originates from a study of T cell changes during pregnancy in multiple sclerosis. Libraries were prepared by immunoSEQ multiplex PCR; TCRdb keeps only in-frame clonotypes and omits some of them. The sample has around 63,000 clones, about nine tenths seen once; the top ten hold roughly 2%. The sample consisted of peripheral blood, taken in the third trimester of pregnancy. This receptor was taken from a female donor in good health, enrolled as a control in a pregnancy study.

CDR3 sequence: CASRPRTGRTVEAFF. Here the CDR3 DNA reads TGTGCCAGCAGACCAAGGACAGGGCGAACGGTTGAAGCTTTCTTT. This chain links TRBV27 with TRBJ1-1; 8 bases map to TRBD1. Germline CDR1 MNHEY, CDR2 SMNVEV (reference sequence). This CDR3 is built from 15 residues. V gave up 6 bases and J gave up 7 bases; unmatched junction bases: 13.